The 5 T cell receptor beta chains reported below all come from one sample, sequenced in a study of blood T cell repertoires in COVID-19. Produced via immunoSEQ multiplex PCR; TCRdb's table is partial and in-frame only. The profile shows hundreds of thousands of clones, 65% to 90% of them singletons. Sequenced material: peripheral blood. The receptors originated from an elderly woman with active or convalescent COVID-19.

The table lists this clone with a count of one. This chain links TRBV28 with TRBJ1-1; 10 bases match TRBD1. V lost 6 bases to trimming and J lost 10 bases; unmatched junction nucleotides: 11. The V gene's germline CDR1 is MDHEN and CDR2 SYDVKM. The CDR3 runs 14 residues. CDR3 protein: CASRRTGGGFSAFF. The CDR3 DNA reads TGTGCCAGCAGGCGGACAGGGGGAGGTTTTTCAGCTTTCTTT.

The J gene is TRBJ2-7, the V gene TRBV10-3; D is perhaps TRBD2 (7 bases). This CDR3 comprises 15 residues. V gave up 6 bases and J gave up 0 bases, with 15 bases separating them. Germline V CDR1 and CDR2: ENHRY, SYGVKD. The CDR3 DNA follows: TGTGCCATCAGAGACGGCGGGGGCCGCTCCTACGAGCAGTACTTC. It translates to CAIRDGGGRSYEQYF.

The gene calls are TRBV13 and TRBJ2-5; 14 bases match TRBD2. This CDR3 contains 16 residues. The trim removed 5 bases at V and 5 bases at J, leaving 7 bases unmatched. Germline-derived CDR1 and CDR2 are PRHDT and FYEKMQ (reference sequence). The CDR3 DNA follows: TGTGCCAGCAGCCAAACGACTAGCGGGAGGGGGGAGACCCAGTACTTC. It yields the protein CASSQTTSGRGETQYF.

The DNA of the CDR3 is TGTGCCAGCAGTTACCTGGGGGGATACGAGCAGTACTTC. Amino acids: CASSYLGGYEQYF. The chain links TRBV6-2 or TRBV6-3 to TRBJ2-7, with a weak D call TRBD2 (6 bases). The germline V gene encodes CDR1 MNHEY and CDR2 SVGEGT. V lost 2 bases to trimming and J lost 4 bases, with 9 bases between them. This CDR3 contains 13 residues.

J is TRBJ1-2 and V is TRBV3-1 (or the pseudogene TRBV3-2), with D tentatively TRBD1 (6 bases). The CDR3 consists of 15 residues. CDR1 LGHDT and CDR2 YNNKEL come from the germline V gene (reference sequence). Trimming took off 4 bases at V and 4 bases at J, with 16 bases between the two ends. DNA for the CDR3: TGTGCCAGCAGCCGCATCGGACAGACGATCTATGGCTACACCTTC. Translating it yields CASSRIGQTIYGYTF.